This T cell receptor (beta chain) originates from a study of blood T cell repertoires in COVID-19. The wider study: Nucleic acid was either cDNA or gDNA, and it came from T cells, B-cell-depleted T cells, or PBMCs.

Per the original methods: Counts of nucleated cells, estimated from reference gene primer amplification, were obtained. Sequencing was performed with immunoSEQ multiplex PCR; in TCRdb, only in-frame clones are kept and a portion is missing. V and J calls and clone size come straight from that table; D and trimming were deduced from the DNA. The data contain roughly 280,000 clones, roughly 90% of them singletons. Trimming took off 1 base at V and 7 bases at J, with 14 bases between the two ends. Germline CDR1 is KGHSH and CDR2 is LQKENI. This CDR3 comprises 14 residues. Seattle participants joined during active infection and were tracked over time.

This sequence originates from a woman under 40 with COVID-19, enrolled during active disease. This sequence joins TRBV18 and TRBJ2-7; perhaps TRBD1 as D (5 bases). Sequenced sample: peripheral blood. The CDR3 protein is CASSPQETVVEQYF. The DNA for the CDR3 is TGTGCCAGCTCACCACAGGAGACAGTGGTAGAGCAGTACTTC.